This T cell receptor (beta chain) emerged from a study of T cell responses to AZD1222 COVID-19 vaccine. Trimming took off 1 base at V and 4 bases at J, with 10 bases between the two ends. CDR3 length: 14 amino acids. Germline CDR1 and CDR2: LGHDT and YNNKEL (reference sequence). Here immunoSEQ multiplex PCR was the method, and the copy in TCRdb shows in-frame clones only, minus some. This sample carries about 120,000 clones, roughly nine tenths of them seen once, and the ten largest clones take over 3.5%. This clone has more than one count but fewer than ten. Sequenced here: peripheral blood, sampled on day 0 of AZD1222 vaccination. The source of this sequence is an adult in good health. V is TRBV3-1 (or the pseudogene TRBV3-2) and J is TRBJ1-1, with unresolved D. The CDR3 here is CASSQGSIGTEAFF. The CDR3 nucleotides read TGTGCCAGCAGCCAAGGATCCATTGGCACTGAAGCTTTCTTT.